The rows below give T cell receptor beta chains drawn from one sample of a study of blood T cells in healthy people across ages. Each CDR3 protein is one row after TCRdb ran MiXCR on the 5' RACE reads. The sample carries about 320,000 distinct CDR3 sequences, 27% recorded once. Sequencing used blood. The receptors derive from a woman aged 65 to 85 in good health. Both conserved end residues are part of each CDR3. The D gene is left open where the match is weak. The listing skips clone size in some rows; elsewhere it reads once, few, many or a size class.

d_gene	len	abundance	j_gene	v_gene	CDR3nt	CDR3aa
TRBD2	15	few	TRBJ2-1	TRBV20-1	TGCAGTGCTAGAGATCCTCCGGGACTACGAAATGAGCAGTTCTTC	CSARDPPGLRNEQFF
.	12	.	TRBJ2-7	TRBV24-1	TGTGCCACCAGTGTGTCAGGGAGAGAGCAGTACTTC	CATSVSGREQYF
.	13	.	TRBJ2-7	TRBV29-1	TGCAGCGTTGTTGGGACAAGAGGGTACGAGCAGTACTTC	CSVVGTRGYEQYF
TRBD2	18	once	TRBJ2-1	TRBV29-1	TGCAGCGTTTCGGGACTAGCGGGAGGGCCGACCTCCTACAATGAGCAGTTCTTC	CSVSGLAGGPTSYNEQFF
.	12	.	TRBJ2-5	TRBV6-2/TRBV6-3	TGTGCCAGCAGTTTGACCCGTGGGACCCAGTACTTC	CASSLTRGTQYF
.	15	.	TRBJ2-5	TRBV7-2	TGTGCCAGCAGCTTACAGGTCGGGGTTAAAGAGACCCAGTACTTC	CASSLQVGVKETQYF
.	13	many	TRBJ2-5	TRBV29-1	TGCAGCGTTGAGGCGGGGCGAGGAGAGACCCAGTACTTC	CSVEAGRGETQYF
.	14	.	TRBJ2-1	TRBV7-3	TGTGCCAGCAGCTTAACTTCCGGGCAAAATGAGCAGTTCTTC	CASSLTSGQNEQFF
.	14	.	TRBJ1-5	TRBV27	TGTGCCAGCAGTGTCAGTGGTCCGAATCAGCCCCAGCATTTT	CASSVSGPNQPQHF
.	13	few	TRBJ2-7	TRBV7-2	TGTGCCAGCAGCGTAGATGGACAGTACGAGCAGTACTTC	CASSVDGQYEQYF
.	13	.	TRBJ2-7	TRBV6-6	TGTGCCAGCAGCTTAGAGGAATCCTACGAGCAGTACTTC	CASSLEESYEQYF
.	14	few	TRBJ2-7	TRBV7-9	TGTGCCAGCAGCTGGACCGGGGCCTCTGCCGAGCAGTACTTC	CASSWTGASAEQYF
.	12	.	TRBJ1-2	TRBV9	TGTGCCAGCAGCTTCGGGACGGCTGGCTACACCTTC	CASSFGTAGYTF
TRBD2	16	.	TRBJ2-5	TRBV5-1	TGCGCCAGCAGCTTGGTGTCTAGCGGACCGCAAGAGACCCAGTACTTC	CASSLVSSGPQETQYF
TRBD1	14	few	TRBJ1-1	TRBV28	TGTGCCAGCAGTTTGTCCCGACAGGGTGGGGGTGCTTTCTTT	CASSLSRQGGGAFF
TRBD2	16	.	TRBJ2-7	TRBV7-6	TGTGCCAGCAGTCCCACCCGGGGACTAGCGGGTTCCGAGCAGTACTTC	CASSPTRGLAGSEQYF
.	15	few	TRBJ2-1	TRBV11-2	TGTGCCAGCAGATTGGACACAAAGAAGGATAATGAGCAGTTCTTC	CASRLDTKKDNEQFF
TRBD2	14	.	TRBJ2-7	TRBV28	TGTGCCAGCAGTTTAACCAGCGGGAGTCGCGAGCAGTACTTC	CASSLTSGSREQYF
.	13	many	TRBJ2-3	TRBV20-1	TGCAGTGCTCCCAGGGGCGGTGCAGATACGCAGTATTTT	CSAPRGGADTQYF
.	16	few	TRBJ1-4	TRBV6-5	TGTGCCAGCAGTTACTCGACGCCAGGGTTAGGTGAAAAACTGTTTTTT	CASSYSTPGLGEKLFF
TRBD1	12	few	TRBJ1-1	TRBV5-1	TGCGCCAGCAGCACCGGACAGGACAAAGCTTTCTTT	CASSTGQDKAFF
.	11	few	TRBJ2-7	TRBV7-9	TGTGCCAGCAGCCAGACAGACGAGCAGTACTTC	CASSQTDEQYF
.	15	.	TRBJ2-7	TRBV11-2	TGTGCCAGCAGCTTTCGGGACTTGAGTCCCTACGAGCAGTACTTC	CASSFRDLSPYEQYF
.	13	few	TRBJ2-1	TRBV6-4	TGTGCCAGCAGTGCGGACTTCTACAATGAGCAGTTCTTC	CASSADFYNEQFF